This TCR beta chain was captured by sequencing in a study of shared clonotypes between healthy human individuals. In its sample, this clone was seen many times. As yet, its antigen is unknown. Other DNA sequences in the sample encode the same CDR3. The V gene end was trimmed by 2 bases and the J gene end by 3 bases; junction bases not matched to a gene: 4. The CDR3 has 14 amino acids. Germline lookup yields CDR1 SEHNR and CDR2 FQNEAQ (reference sequence). Deep level was the assay's run setting. The assay was immunoSEQ multiplex PCR, and TCRdb's table has in-frame clones only and misses some. The table records about 2 million clones, 85% to 95% of them present only once. Study-level points and caveats: In general, naive subsets displayed greater estimated richness than memory subsets did.

The TCR originated in a man between 18 and 29 years old in good health. The rearrangement joins TRBV7-9 to TRBJ2-7; TRBD1 agrees at 7 bases. The sequenced material came from naive CD4+ T cells sorted from blood. Sample subset: CD45RA+ positively selected. Here the CDR3 reads CASSLSRDSYEQYF. CDR3 in DNA: TGTGCCAGCAGCTTATCTCGGGACAGCTACGAGCAGTACTTC.